The 11 T cell receptor beta chains presented below share a single source sample, sequenced in a study of T cell responses to AZD1222 COVID-19 vaccine. Profiled with immunoSEQ multiplex PCR; TCRdb holds only in-frame clones, not every one. Of more than 90,000 clones in the sample, roughly 80% were seen once. Source: peripheral blood, taken 28 days after the second AZD1222 dose. The receptor source for this set is an adult who received the AZD1222 COVID-19 vaccine.

The gene calls are TRBV18 and TRBJ2-1; 12 nucleotides line up with TRBD2. V lost 3 bases to trimming and J lost 5 bases; unmatched junction nucleotides: 5. This CDR3 contains 16 residues. Germline values: CDR1 KGHSH, CDR2 LQKENI. CDR3 protein: CASSPVRLAGDNEQFF. The CDR3 DNA reads TGTGCCAGCTCACCCGTAAGACTAGCGGGAGACAATGAGCAGTTCTTC.

This chain uses TRBV2 with TRBJ2-7, with 7 bases fitting TRBD1. CDR1 is SNHLY, CDR2 FYNNEI, per germline. The CDR3 is 14 amino acids. The J segment lost 5 bases and the V segment lost 5 bases, leaving 9 bases of the junction unmatched. CDR3 sequence reads: CASSLGGAPNEQYF. DNA for the CDR3: TGTGCCAGCAGTTTAGGGGGCGCGCCTAACGAGCAGTACTTC.

The rearrangement links TRBV14 to TRBJ2-1, with TRBD2 as a possible D gene (7 bases). Trimming stripped 0 bases from V and 4 bases from J, with 10 bases between. Germline V lookup: CDR1 SGHDN, CDR2 FVKESK. The CDR3 has 15 residues. The CDR3 DNA follows: TGTGCCAGCAGCCAAGAGGGGGGGCCATACAATGAGCAGTTCTTC. It encodes CASSQEGGPYNEQFF.

This clone was found once. The rearrangement links TRBV6-5 to TRBJ1-2; 9 nucleotides agree with TRBD1. The ends lost 4 bases at V and 3 bases at J; junction bases unmatched: 3. Germline V gene lookup returns CDR1 MNHEY and CDR2 SVGAGI. This CDR3 has 14 amino acids. CDR3 region: CASSLTGGDYGYTF. CDR3 coding DNA: TGTGCCAGCAGTTTGACAGGGGGGGACTATGGCTACACCTTC.

The CDR3: CASRPSRIKPYGYTF. CDR3 DNA sequence: TGCGCCAGCAGACCTAGCCGGATTAAACCCTATGGCTACACCTTC. This chain uses TRBV5-1 with TRBJ1-2; D gene uncertain. Germline CDR1 reads SGHRS; CDR2 reads YFSETQ. The germline V and J ends were trimmed by 5 bases and 4 bases, with 18 bases remaining between them. This CDR3 region has 15 residues.

The chain is built from TRBV13 and TRBJ2-1, with TRBD1 identical over 9 bases. Germline V lookup: CDR1 PRHDT, CDR2 FYEKMQ (reference sequence). The CDR3 sequence is 15 residues long. J was trimmed by 7 bases and V by 5 bases; bases with no gene match: 9. CDR3: CASSAPRQGENEQFF. The CDR3 region has the DNA TGTGCCAGCAGCGCCCCGCGACAGGGGGAAAATGAGCAGTTCTTC.

This clone has just one count. V gene TRBV10-3 combines with J gene TRBJ1-1, with 9 bases lining up with TRBD1. The CDR3 is 15 residues long. Germline trimming cut 3 bases from V and 4 bases from J; bases unmatched to any gene: 6. Germline CDR1 and CDR2: ENHRY and SYGVKD. The CDR3 DNA is TGTGCCATCAGTGAAGAGGGACAGGGAATCACTGAAGCTTTCTTT. It encodes CAISEEGQGITEAFF.

The rearrangement uses TRBV7-9 and TRBJ1-4, with 8 bases fitting TRBD1. The CDR3 contains 15 residues. Losses at the gene ends were 2 bases for V and 11 bases for J; bases not matched to a gene: 10. CDR1 SEHNR and CDR2 FQNEAQ come from the germline V gene (reference sequence). The CDR3 DNA reads TGTGCCAGCAGCTTAATAAAACAGGGGGGGGACAAACTGTTTTTT. Translated, it gives CASSLIKQGGDKLFF.

The genes are TRBV28 and TRBJ2-4; the D is unclear. The CDR3 sequence is 12 residues long. From germline, CDR1 is MDHEN and CDR2 SYDVKM. V was shortened by 5 bases and J by 8 bases, with 10 bases between the two germline ends. The CDR3, as DNA: TGTGCCAGCAGTCCCCCAGCGCACATTCAGTACTTC. Encoded protein: CASSPPAHIQYF.

V gene TRBV18 combines with J gene TRBJ2-1, with a tentative D call TRBD1 (5 bases). CDR1 and CDR2 from the germline V gene are KGHSH and LQKENI. Trimming took 4 bases from V and 5 from J, leaving 12 bases between them. This CDR3 contains 14 residues. CDR3 sequence: CASSRDRNNNEQFF. CDR3 DNA sequence: TGTGCCAGCTCACGCGACAGAAACAACAATGAGCAGTTCTTC.

This clone was seen only a few times. The chain uses TRBV5-1 and TRBJ2-7; 7 nucleotides align to TRBD2. The germline CDR1 and CDR2 sequences are SGHRS and YFSETQ. The CDR3 loop spans 13 amino acids. The J segment lost 6 bases and the V segment lost 4 bases, leaving 7 bases of the junction unmatched. The CDR3 DNA sequence: TGCGCCAGCAGCCCAGGGAGGGGCGGCGAGCAGTACTTC. Its protein product is CASSPGRGGEQYF.